A single sample gave rise to the 15 T cell receptor beta chains below, sequenced in a study of cytomegalovirus exposure and HLA in healthy donors. Both 60 Vbeta primers and 13 Jbeta primers went into the PCR. TCRdb's table, derived via immunoSEQ multiplex PCR, lists solely in-frame clones and lacks some. The table includes some 130,000 clones, 70% to 80% detected once. The specimen was PBMCs. The receptor source for this set is a middle-aged man in good health and CMV-seropositive.

There are a few counts of this clone. The gene calls are TRBV6-1 and TRBJ1-4; a weak D match, TRBD1 (5 bases). Germline-derived CDR1 and CDR2 are MNHNS and SASEGT. The CDR3 covers 17 residues. V shed 2 bases and J shed 4 bases, with 17 bases lying between them. CDR3 region: CASSERGGVAVNEKLFF. In DNA, the CDR3 is TGTGCCAGCAGTGAACGTGGAGGGGTGGCTGTTAATGAAAAACTGTTTTTT.

This clone was seen a handful of times. The CDR3 is CSLEAGNTIYF. In nucleotides, the CDR3 is TGCAGTCTGGAGGCTGGAAACACCATATATTTT. The chain joins TRBV20-1 to TRBJ1-3, with D unclear. V shed 8 bases and J shed 2 bases, with 7 bases lying between them. The CDR3 consists of 11 residues. Germline lookup yields CDR1 DFQATT and CDR2 SNEGSKA (reference sequence).

The gene calls are TRBV6-1 and TRBJ2-7; possibly TRBD2 for D (5 bases). The germline CDR1 and CDR2 sequences are MNHNS and SASEGT. Trimming removed 8 bases from V and 6 bases from J, with 23 bases in between. The CDR3 runs to 15 residues. CDR3 DNA: TGTGCCAGCTTCCAGGAACTAGATCTCGCCCCCGAGCAGTACTTC. This translates into CASFQELDLAPEQYF.

This CDR3 reads CSGAPERELYF. In DNA form, the CDR3 reads TGCAGTGGCGCACCGGAGCGGGAGTTGTATTTT. The chain is built from TRBV20-1 and TRBJ2-3; 8 bases fit TRBD2. The CDR3 contains 11 residues. CDR1 and CDR2 from the germline V gene are DFQATT and SNEGSKA (reference sequence). V was pared by 7 bases and J by 14 bases, with 11 bases of the junction left unmatched.

This rearrangement joins TRBV5-5 to TRBJ2-2, with 8 bases identical to TRBD2. CDR1 and CDR2 from the germline V gene are SGHKS and YYEKEE (reference sequence). V lost 4 bases, J lost 1 base, and 9 bases stayed unmatched. CDR3 length: 17 residues. The CDR3 sequence is CASSQPRSGKNTGELFF. CDR3 bases: TGTGCCAGCAGCCAGCCGCGTAGCGGGAAGAACACCGGGGAGCTGTTTTTT.

The V and J genes are TRBV7-9 and TRBJ2-1; D is perhaps TRBD2 (6 bases). This CDR3 contains 14 residues. Germline assignment: CDR1 SEHNR and CDR2 FQNEAQ (reference sequence). V was cut by 3 bases and J by 0 bases, with 6 bases left in between. The CDR3 is CASSLDYSYNEQFF. In nucleotides, the CDR3 is TGTGCCAGCAGCTTGGACTACTCCTACAATGAGCAGTTCTTC.

This chain uses TRBV5-1 with TRBJ2-5; no clear D. CDR1 is SGHRS, CDR2 YFSETQ, per germline. Trimming cost V 0 bases and J 1 base, with 13 bases left between them. This CDR3 spans 16 amino acids. The CDR3 spells CASSLGDLASQETQYF. CDR3 nucleotides: TGCGCCAGCAGCTTGGGCGACTTGGCCAGCCAAGAGACCCAGTACTTC. Together with reference TRBV5-1 and TRBJ2-5, the CDR3 gives the full variable domain: KAGVTQTPRYLIKTRGQQVTLSCSPISGHRSVSWYQQTPGQGLQFLFEYFSETQRNKGNFPGRFSGRQFSNSRSEMNVSTLELGDSALYLCASSLGDLASQETQYFGPGTRLLVL.

The rearrangement uses TRBV11-2 and TRBJ2-7; 7 bases align to TRBD1. The CDR3 runs 15 residues. V was pared by 7 bases and J by 3 bases, with 12 bases of the junction left unmatched. Germline lookup yields CDR1 SGHAT and CDR2 FQNNGV. CDR3: CASTLSGQPFYEQYF. The CDR3 nucleotides are TGTGCCAGCACCCTCTCGGGACAGCCCTTCTACGAGCAGTACTTC.

The chain recombines TRBV5-4 with TRBJ2-7; 15 bases are a match to TRBD2. The germline V gene encodes CDR1 SGHNT and CDR2 YYREEE (reference sequence). V lost 5 bases and J lost 9; bases outside the gene matches: 15. CDR3 length: 17 residues. The CDR3 loop is CASSSGTSGGLGSVQYF. CDR3 bases: TGTGCCAGCAGTTCTGGGACTAGCGGGGGGTTGGGCTCCGTGCAGTACTTC.

The chain has TRBV5-1 and TRBJ1-1; no reliable D call. This CDR3 is 13 amino acids long. The germline V and J ends were trimmed by 1 base and 1 base, with 5 bases remaining between them. Germline assignment: CDR1 SGHRS and CDR2 YFSETQ. The CDR3 loop is CASSLSANTEAFF. The DNA of the CDR3 is TGCGCCAGCAGCTTGAGCGCGAACACTGAAGCTTTCTTT. The whole variable domain, filled in from reference TRBV5-1 and TRBJ1-1, reads KAGVTQTPRYLIKTRGQQVTLSCSPISGHRSVSWYQQTPGQGLQFLFEYFSETQRNKGNFPGRFSGRQFSNSRSEMNVSTLELGDSALYLCASSLSANTEAFFGQGTRLTVV.

The chain is built from TRBV5-1 and TRBJ2-3, with 10 bases that match TRBD2. This CDR3 is built from 17 residues. The germline V gene has CDR1 SGHRS and CDR2 YFSETQ. Germline trimming cut 4 bases from V and 3 bases from J; bases unmatched to any gene: 11. Written as DNA, the CDR3 is TGCGCCAGCAGCACGGGAGTGAGCGGGAGGGGAACAGATACGCAGTATTTT. As protein: CASSTGVSGRGTDTQYF.

This chain connects TRBV29-1 to TRBJ1-1; the D is unclear. The CDR3 spans 13 residues. Trimming took off 5 bases at V and 4 bases at J, with 14 bases between the two ends. From germline, CDR1 is SQVTM and CDR2 ANQGSEA. CDR3 DNA: TGCAGCGTTCCGAGTCCCCGAGGCACTGAAGCTTTCTTT. It translates to CSVPSPRGTEAFF. The entire variable domain, with the rest obtained from reference TRBV29-1 and TRBJ1-1, is as follows: SAVISQKPSRDICQRGTSLTIQCQVDSQVTMMFWYRQQPGQSLTLIATANQGSEATYESGFVIDKFPISRPNLTFSTLTVSNMSPEDSSIYLCSVPSPRGTEAFFGQGTRLTVV.

This clone was seen a few times. The chain carries TRBV11-2 and TRBJ1-6; the D gene is possibly TRBD1 (6 bases). The CDR3 totals 14 residues. Between the trimmed V and J ends, which lost 3 bases and 5 bases, there was a span of 8 bases. Germline loops: CDR1 SGHAT, CDR2 FQNNGV. In nucleotides, the CDR3 is TGTGCCAGCAGCTTGGGACACCATAATTCACCCCTCCACTTT. This gives the protein CASSLGHHNSPLHF.

In DNA, the CDR3 is TGTGCCAGTAGGGCCGACAGAACCGGGGAGCTGTTTTTT. It codes for CASRADRTGELFF. The rearrangement joins TRBV19 to TRBJ2-2, with D tentatively TRBD1 (5 bases). Germline V gene sequence: CDR1 LNHDA, CDR2 SQIVND (reference sequence). This CDR3 comprises 13 residues. Trimming removed 6 bases at V and 5 bases at J, with 10 bases between.

V is TRBV4-1 and J is TRBJ2-1, with 9 positions matching TRBD2. The trim removed 11 bases at V and 3 bases at J, leaving 5 bases unmatched. This CDR3 has 13 amino acids. Germline assignment: CDR1 MGHRA and CDR2 YSYEKL. The CDR3 nucleotides read TGCGCCTCTACTAGCGGGTTCTACAATGAGCAGTTCTTC. Translated, it gives CASTSGFYNEQFF.